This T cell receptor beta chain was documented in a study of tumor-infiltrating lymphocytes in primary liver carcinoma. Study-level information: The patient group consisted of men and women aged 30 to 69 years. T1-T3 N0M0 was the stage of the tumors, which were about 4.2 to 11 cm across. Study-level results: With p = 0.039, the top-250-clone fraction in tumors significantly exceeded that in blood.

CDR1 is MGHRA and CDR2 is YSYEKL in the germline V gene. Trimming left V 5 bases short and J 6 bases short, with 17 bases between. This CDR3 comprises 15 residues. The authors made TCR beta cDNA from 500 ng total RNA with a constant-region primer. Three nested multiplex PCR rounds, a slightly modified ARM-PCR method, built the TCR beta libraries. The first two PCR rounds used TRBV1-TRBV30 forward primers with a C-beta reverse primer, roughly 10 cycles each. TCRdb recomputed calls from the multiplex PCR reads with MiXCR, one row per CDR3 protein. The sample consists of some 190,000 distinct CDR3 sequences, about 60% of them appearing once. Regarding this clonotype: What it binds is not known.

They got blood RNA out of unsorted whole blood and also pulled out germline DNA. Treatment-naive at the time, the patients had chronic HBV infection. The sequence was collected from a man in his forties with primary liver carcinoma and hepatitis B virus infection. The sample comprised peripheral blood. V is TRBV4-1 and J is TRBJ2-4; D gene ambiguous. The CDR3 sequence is CASSSPRQTVNIQYF. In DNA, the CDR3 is TGCGCCAGCAGCTCCCCGAGGCAGACGGTAAACATTCAGTACTTC.